This section outlines one TCR beta chain sequence together with its context. This record belongs to a study of blood T cell repertoires in COVID-19. Background on the study: The study drew acute and convalescent COVID-19 samples from the United States, Italy and Spain. PBMCs, B-cell-depleted T cells, or T cells were the source of the cDNA or gDNA that made up the material.

Trimming pared 5 bases from V and 3 bases from J, leaving 6 bases between. Germline V lookup: CDR1 SGHRS, CDR2 YFSETQ. The length of the CDR3 is 11 residues. Original methodology: By means of reference gene primer amplification, nucleated cell counts were estimated. Clones were sequenced by immunoSEQ multiplex PCR, and TCRdb holds only the in-frame ones, with some missing. That table furnishes V, J and clone size, whereas the DNA furnished D and trimming. The table lists 90,000 to 100,000 clones, about 70% of them singletons. The sequenced sample was peripheral blood. The clonotype comes from a woman aged 55-70 years in a cohort sampled during active or convalescent COVID-19. V usage is TRBV5-1 and J usage is TRBJ2-7; D might be TRBD1 (6 bases). CDR3 region: CASRTGYEQYF. In DNA form, the CDR3 reads TGCGCCAGCAGGACAGGCTACGAGCAGTACTTC. Using reference TRBV5-1 and TRBJ2-7 for the parts outside the CDR3, the full variable domain is KAGVTQTPRYLIKTRGQQVTLSCSPISGHRSVSWYQQTPGQGLQFLFEYFSETQRNKGNFPGRFSGRQFSNSRSEMNVSTLELGDSALYLCASRTGYEQYFGPGTRLTVT.